This TCR beta chain is from a study of cytomegalovirus exposure and HLA in healthy donors. Across the whole study: Early release data held 85 million or so unique TCRs from HLA-typed donors. Researchers found that less than 90% of fewer than 450 genotyped donors fell within the Caucasian-associated ancestry cluster. General observations from the study: Most CMV-associated TCR beta chains appeared HLA-restricted in a later analysis. The study recorded 164 TCR beta chains that were cytomegalovirus-associated.

The germline gives CDR1 LNHDA, CDR2 SQIVND (reference sequence). The CDR3 is 14 residues long. V was pared by 3 bases and J by 2 bases, with 10 bases between. Primers for the PCR totalled 60 Vbeta and 13 Jbeta. The protocol was immunoSEQ multiplex PCR, while the TCRdb copy is restricted to in-frame clones and leaves out a portion. The sample contains some 140,000 clones, around 78% of which appear only once. Worth noting for this clone: Its matching antigen is unknown.

This clonotype was sampled from a female donor in good health and CMV-seropositive. Source material: PBMCs. The genes are TRBV19 and TRBJ1-2; D unclear. The CDR3 bases are TGTGCCAGTAGTATGGGAGCAGCAAACTATGGCTACACCTTC. Protein product: CASSMGAANYGYTF.